This T cell receptor beta chain was sequenced in a study of T cell responses to AZD1222 COVID-19 vaccine. About the study: Researchers grouped second doses given at about 4 or about 12 weeks into one pool.

Profiled with immunoSEQ multiplex PCR; TCRdb holds only in-frame clones, not every one. Of roughly 120,000 clones in the sample, around 86% were seen once. General observations from the study: Only six AZD1222 recipients tested seropositive at baseline. Unmutated variant regions are reportedly the target of nearly half of TCRs that are spike-specific. Donors were mostly white British, more females; clonal diversity possibly underestimated.

The germline gives CDR1 SNHLY, CDR2 FYNNEI. The CDR3 contains 13 residues. V was cut by 8 bases and J by 5 bases, with 13 bases left in between. Of note for this clone: Its antigen is not identified.

V usage is TRBV2 and J usage is TRBJ1-5, with a possible D match to TRBD1 (5 bases). This TCR came from an adult in good health. This material consisted of peripheral blood, taken on day 0 of AZD1222 vaccination. CDR3 sequence (DNA): TGTGCCAGCGGGGCGACAGCGTATCAGCCCCAGCATTTT. It is translated as CASGATAYQPQHF.